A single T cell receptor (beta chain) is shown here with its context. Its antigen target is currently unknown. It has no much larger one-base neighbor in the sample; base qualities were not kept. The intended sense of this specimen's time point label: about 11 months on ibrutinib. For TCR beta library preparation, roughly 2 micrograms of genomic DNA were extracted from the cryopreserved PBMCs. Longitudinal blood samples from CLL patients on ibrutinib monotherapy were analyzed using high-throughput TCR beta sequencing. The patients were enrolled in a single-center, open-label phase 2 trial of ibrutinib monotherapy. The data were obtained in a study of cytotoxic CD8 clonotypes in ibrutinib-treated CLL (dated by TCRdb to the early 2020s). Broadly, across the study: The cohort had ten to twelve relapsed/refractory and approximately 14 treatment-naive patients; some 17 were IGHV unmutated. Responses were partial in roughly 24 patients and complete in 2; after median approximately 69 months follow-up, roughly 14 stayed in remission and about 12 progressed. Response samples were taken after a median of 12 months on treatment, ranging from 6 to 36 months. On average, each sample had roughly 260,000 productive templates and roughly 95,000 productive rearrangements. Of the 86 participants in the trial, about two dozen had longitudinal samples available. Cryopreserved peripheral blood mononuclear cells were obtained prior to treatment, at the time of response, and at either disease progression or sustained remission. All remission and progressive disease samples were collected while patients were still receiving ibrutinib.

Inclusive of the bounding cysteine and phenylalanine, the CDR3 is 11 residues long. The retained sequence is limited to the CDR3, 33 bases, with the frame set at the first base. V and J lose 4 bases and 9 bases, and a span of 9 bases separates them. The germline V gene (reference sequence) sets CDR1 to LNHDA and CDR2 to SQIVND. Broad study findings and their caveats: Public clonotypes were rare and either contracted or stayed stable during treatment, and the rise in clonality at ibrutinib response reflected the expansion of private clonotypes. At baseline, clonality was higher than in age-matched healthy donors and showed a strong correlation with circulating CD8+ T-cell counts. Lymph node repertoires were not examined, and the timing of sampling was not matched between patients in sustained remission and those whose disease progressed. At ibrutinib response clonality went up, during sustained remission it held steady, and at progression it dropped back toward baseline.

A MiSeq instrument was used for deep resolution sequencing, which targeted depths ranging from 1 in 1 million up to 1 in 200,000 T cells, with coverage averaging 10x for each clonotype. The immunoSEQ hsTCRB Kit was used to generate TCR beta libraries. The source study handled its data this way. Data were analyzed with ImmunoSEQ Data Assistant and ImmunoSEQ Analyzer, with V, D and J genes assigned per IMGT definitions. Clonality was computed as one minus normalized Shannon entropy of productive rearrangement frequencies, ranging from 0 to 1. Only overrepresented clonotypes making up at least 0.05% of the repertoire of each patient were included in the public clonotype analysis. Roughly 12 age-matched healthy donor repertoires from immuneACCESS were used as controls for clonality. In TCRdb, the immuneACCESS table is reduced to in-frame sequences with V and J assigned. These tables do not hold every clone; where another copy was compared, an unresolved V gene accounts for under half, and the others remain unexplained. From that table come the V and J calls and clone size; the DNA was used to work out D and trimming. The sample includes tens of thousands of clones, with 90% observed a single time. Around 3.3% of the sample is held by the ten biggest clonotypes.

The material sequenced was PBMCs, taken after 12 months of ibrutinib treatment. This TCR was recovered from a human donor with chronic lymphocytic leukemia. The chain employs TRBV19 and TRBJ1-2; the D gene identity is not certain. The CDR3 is CASSKLGRYTF. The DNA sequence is TGTGCCAGTAGTAAGCTCGGCCGCTACACCTTC.